This TCR beta chain was found in a study of blood T cell repertoires in COVID-19 (dated by TCRdb to 2020 to 2021). Study-level background: Samples covering the acute and convalescent phases of COVID-19 were provided by collaborators in the United States, Italy and Spain. Sample metadata almost always included a de-identified subject ID, COVID-19 status, age in years and sex. The samples were drawn from two sources: the first 160 participants of the ongoing ImmuneRACE study, and over 1,000 subjects contributed by 6 global collaborators. The prospective study material was composed of cDNA or gDNA derived from T cells, B-cell-depleted T cells, or PBMCs. Where HLA class I and class II types were available, the types were taken from metadata supplied by the sample provider, not from assay-based typing. Deeply sampled blood TCRbeta repertoires from subjects exposed to, actively infected with, or recovered from COVID-19 were included in the dataset. The repertoires were made available in a free public database intended to serve as a resource for research on the immune response to SARS-CoV-2.

Note on this clone: Its antigen specificity is not known. No clone much larger than this one lies a single base away; base qualities are absent.

TCRbeta CDR3 regions were amplified from genomic DNA by means of the immunoSEQ Assay, a bias-controlled multiplex PCR. Concerning the study's data processing: Nucleated cell counts per sample were estimated from amplification of reference gene primers within the assay. To quantify the absolute abundance of each unique TCRbeta CDR3 rearrangement, sequence reads were collapsed and filtered. For each sample, productive Simpson clonality was calculated as the square root of Simpson's diversity index over productive rearrangements. TCRdb mirrors the immuneACCESS table, restricted to in-frame sequences. Some clones are absent from its copies; in checked studies, under half trace to an unresolved V gene, and the reason for the others is unknown. Clonal size and the V and J genes are those of that table, whereas D and trimming came from the DNA. This sample has more than 95,000 clones in its table, and about 85% of those were observed once. The top ten clones comprise approximately 3.1% of the sample.

Study-level results and caveats: Clinical and demographic metadata were provided uncurated, with the amount varying by source and participant.

Each collaborating institution followed its own protocols to collect whole blood in K2EDTA tubes. Collaborator samples were shipped for TCRbeta analysis as frozen whole blood, isolated PBMCs, or DNA extracted from either sample type. CDR1 and CDR2, looked up from the germline V gene, are MGHRA and YSYEKL. From its cysteine to its phenylalanine, the CDR3 spans 15 amino acids. The retained sequence is limited to the CDR3, 45 bases, with the frame set at the first base. V is clipped by 0 bases and J by 0 bases, and the sequence between their germline boundaries is 7 bases long. The chain joins TRBV4-1 to TRBJ2-3; a weak D assignment points to TRBD1 (6 bases agree). The source of this sequence is a man in his forties or fifties in a cohort sampled during active COVID-19. The sample taken for sequencing was peripheral blood. The CDR3 reads CASSQDGQSTDTQYF. The sequenced DNA is TGCGCCAGCAGCCAAGACGGACAGAGCACAGATACGCAGTATTTT.